A selection of T cell receptor beta chains follows, all from one sample in a study of blood T cells in healthy people across ages. TCRdb processed the 5' RACE reads anew with MiXCR; each CDR3 protein has one entry. The sample holds 1.5 million to 2 million distinct CDR3 sequences, about 31% seen once. Material for sequencing was blood. These receptors were collected from a woman between 25 and 40 years old in good health. The CDR3 runs from the conserved cysteine through the conserved F or W.

J gene: TRBJ2-4
V gene: TRBV20-1
CDR3 protein: CSASKQAGAILAKNIQYF

J gene: TRBJ1-1
V gene: TRBV27
CDR3 protein: CASSSPDRFEAFF

J gene: NA
V gene: TRBV2
CDR3 protein: CASSPRTAIQETQYF

J gene: TRBJ2-7
V gene: TRBV20-1
CDR3 protein: CSARDQDRGVYEQYF

J gene: TRBJ1-2
V gene: TRBV3-1
CDR3 protein: CASSQDQVGDTF

J gene: TRBJ2-5
V gene: TRBV2
CDR3 protein: CASRDLLSGERETQYF

J gene: TRBJ2-1
V gene: TRBV29-1
CDR3 protein: CSVEEQESLAGAVEQFF

J gene: TRBJ2-2
V gene: TRBV29-1
CDR3 protein: CSVSGGPNTGELFF

J gene: TRBJ2-5
V gene: TRBV2
CDR3 protein: CASSEERQGTRETQYF

J gene: TRBJ1-2
V gene: TRBV2
CDR3 protein: CASIPDRDLWGGYTF

J gene: TRBJ2-7
V gene: TRBV5-1
CDR3 protein: CASSLGGRLYEQYF

J gene: TRBJ2-1
V gene: TRBV12-3/TRBV12-4
CDR3 protein: CASSSLGVAGGPSSYNEQFF

J gene: TRBJ2-7
V gene: TRBV3-1
CDR3 protein: CASSYHPSSYEQYF

J gene: TRBJ1-2
V gene: TRBV28
CDR3 protein: CASSLSGTAIYGYTF

J gene: TRBJ2-7
V gene: TRBV2
CDR3 protein: CASLEGGAPGQYF

J gene: TRBJ2-5
V gene: TRBV14
CDR3 protein: CASSRPTSGPQETQYF

J gene: TRBJ2-5
V gene: TRBV5-5
CDR3 protein: CASSLPGNQETQYF

J gene: NA
V gene: TRBV11-2
CDR3 protein: CASSPGMFNEQYF

J gene: TRBJ2-5
V gene: TRBV29-1
CDR3 protein: CSVSRVAGGSETQYF

J gene: TRBJ1-2
V gene: TRBV9
CDR3 protein: CASTRDAGTGVGYTF

J gene: TRBJ2-7
V gene: TRBV7-9
CDR3 protein: CASTGWTSSCEQYF

J gene: TRBJ2-7
V gene: TRBV27
CDR3 protein: CASSSVGREDYEQYF

J gene: TRBJ2-7
V gene: TRBV14
CDR3 protein: CASSPLRTGGFYEQYF

J gene: TRBJ2-2
V gene: TRBV7-6
CDR3 protein: CASSSILNTGELFF

J gene: TRBJ2-3
V gene: TRBV4-1
CDR3 protein: CASRRYLVANTDTQYF

J gene: TRBJ2-1
V gene: TRBV11-2
CDR3 protein: CASSLDSSLREQFF

J gene: TRBJ2-7
V gene: TRBV15
CDR3 protein: CATSYQGTYEQYF

J gene: TRBJ2-3
V gene: TRBV29-1
CDR3 protein: CSSLGGLPDTQYF

J gene: TRBJ2-2
V gene: TRBV25-1
CDR3 protein: CASSETSGANTGELFF

J gene: TRBJ2-1
V gene: TRBV5-6
CDR3 protein: CASSGSSNEQFF

J gene: TRBJ1-6
V gene: TRBV28
CDR3 protein: CASSGTGGVPLHF

J gene: TRBJ2-1
V gene: TRBV12-3/TRBV12-4
CDR3 protein: CASSFEGGQSYNEQFF

J gene: TRBJ2-7
V gene: TRBV20-1
CDR3 protein: CSATGDTAYEQYF

J gene: TRBJ1-6
V gene: TRBV12-3/TRBV12-4
CDR3 protein: CASRESSSYNSPLHF

J gene: TRBJ1-2
V gene: TRBV4-1
CDR3 protein: CAGSSGGDYGYTF

J gene: TRBJ2-2
V gene: TRBV11-1
CDR3 protein: CASSDATGGWTGELFF

J gene: TRBJ2-1
V gene: TRBV4-2
CDR3 protein: CASSQLRDANEQFF

J gene: TRBJ2-3
V gene: TRBV4-1
CDR3 protein: CASSQRGAGGSATDTQYF

J gene: TRBJ1-2
V gene: TRBV9
CDR3 protein: CASGTGDTAFYGYTF

J gene: TRBJ2-1
V gene: TRBV28
CDR3 protein: CASSLTAAGFTKDEQFF

J gene: TRBJ2-7
V gene: TRBV7-9
CDR3 protein: CASSSTLPGMTYEQYF